The 21 T cell receptor beta chains reported below all come from one sample, sequenced in a study of blood T cell repertoires in COVID-19. Sequenced by immunoSEQ multiplex PCR; TCRdb stores in-frame clones only, minus some. The table records 200,000 to 250,000 clones, 86% of them present only once. Sequencing was done on a sample of peripheral blood. All receptors come from a woman of 80 years or more with COVID-19, enrolled during active disease.

The chain recombines TRBV19 with TRBJ2-1; D perhaps matches TRBD2 (6 bases). The CDR3 runs to 15 residues. The germline V and J ends were trimmed by 7 bases and 4 bases, with 17 bases remaining between them. In germline, CDR1 is LNHDA, CDR2 SQIVND (reference sequence). The CDR3 reads CASTFRRDLYNEQFF. DNA of the CDR3: TGTGCCAGTACATTTAGGAGGGATCTGTACAATGAGCAGTTCTTC.

The chain has TRBV19 and TRBJ1-5, with TRBD1 matching over 7 bases. This CDR3 is built from 15 residues. With 3 bases clipped from V and 3 bases from J, the junction kept 5 bases outside the gene matches. Germline V gene sequence: CDR1 LNHDA, CDR2 SQIVND (reference sequence). The CDR3 loop reads CASSIGTAFNQPQHF. CDR3 in DNA: TGTGCCAGTAGTATCGGGACAGCCTTCAATCAGCCCCAGCATTTT. The entire variable domain, with the rest obtained from reference TRBV19 and TRBJ1-5, is as follows: DGGITQSPKYLFRKEGQNVTLSCEQNLNHDAMYWYRQDPGQGLRLIYYSQIVNDFQKGDIAEGYSVSREKKESFPLTVTSAQKNPTAFYLCASSIGTAFNQPQHFGDGTRLSIL.

The CDR3 sequence is CASALGQGVLYGYTF. The CDR3 nucleotides are TGCGCCAGCGCTCTGGGACAGGGTGTACTGTATGGCTACACCTTC. The chain is built from TRBV5-1 and TRBJ1-2; TRBD1 aligns across 9 bases. This CDR3 is built from 15 residues. The J segment lost 5 bases and the V segment lost 7 bases, leaving 12 bases of the junction unmatched. CDR1 is SGHRS and CDR2 is YFSETQ in the germline V gene.

This chain links TRBV7-2 with TRBJ1-2; D is perhaps TRBD1 (6 bases). Trimming took off 2 bases at V and 11 bases at J, with 21 bases between the two ends. The CDR3 has 15 amino acids. Germline CDR1 reads SGHTA; CDR2 reads FQGNSA. This CDR3 reads CASSLPGGPPLFYTF. The CDR3 nucleotides are TGTGCCAGCAGCTTACCCGGGGGGCCTCCCTTATTTTACACCTTC.

V is TRBV6-4 and J is TRBJ1-6; TRBD1 agrees at 10 bases. The germline V gene encodes CDR1 MRHNA and CDR2 SNTAGT. The J segment lost 10 bases and the V segment lost 3 bases, leaving 3 bases of the junction unmatched. CDR3 length equals 14 residues. The DNA for the CDR3 is TGTGCCAGCAGTGAGACAGGGGGCGGCTCACCCCTCCACTTT. Protein sequence: CASSETGGGSPLHF.

V usage is TRBV28 and J usage is TRBJ1-2, with TRBD1 identical over 7 bases. CDR3 size: 15 residues. J was trimmed by 8 bases and V by 3 bases; bases with no gene match: 12. Germline loops: CDR1 MDHEN, CDR2 SYDVKM. The CDR3 sequence: CASSFPANRGGGYTF. In DNA form, the CDR3 reads TGTGCCAGCAGTTTCCCCGCGAACAGGGGAGGCGGCTACACCTTC.

This chain's CDR3 is CAIIEVPTTNRTNTGELFF. The CDR3 region has the DNA TGTGCCATCATAGAGGTCCCAACCACTAACCGGACGAACACCGGGGAGCTGTTTTTT. This chain uses TRBV10-3 with TRBJ2-2, with D unresolved. The ends were cut back, 7 bases at V and 0 bases at J, with 24 bases in the middle. The CDR3 spans 19 residues. Germline assignment: CDR1 ENHRY and CDR2 SYGVKD.

The rearrangement uses TRBV2 and TRBJ2-5; 9 positions match TRBD2. The V gene end was trimmed by 5 bases and the J gene end by 5 bases; junction bases not matched to a gene: 6. The CDR3 spans 14 residues. Germline V gene data show CDR1 as SNHLY and CDR2 as FYNNEI. The CDR3 region is CASSPGLATETQYF. The CDR3 DNA follows: TGTGCCAGCAGTCCGGGACTAGCTACTGAGACCCAGTACTTC.

In this sample, this clone turned up a few times. This chain uses TRBV11-2 with TRBJ1-5; D remains unclear. V was trimmed by 4 bases and J by 9 bases, leaving 13 bases between them. In germline, CDR1 is SGHAT, CDR2 FQNNGV. The CDR3 runs to 13 residues. The CDR3: CASSSRLEGPQHF. The CDR3 region has the DNA TGTGCCAGCAGCTCGAGACTGGAGGGGCCCCAGCATTTT.

The V call is TRBV29-1, the J call TRBJ2-3; weak D call: TRBD1 (6 bases). V shed 7 bases and J shed 1 base, with 18 bases lying between them. The CDR3 covers 15 residues. Per germline, CDR1 SQVTM and CDR2 ANQGSEA. Here the CDR3 reads CSATNRAGGTDTQYF. The CDR3 DNA reads TGCAGCGCAACGAACAGGGCCGGGGGCACAGATACGCAGTATTTT.

The V call is TRBV12-3 or TRBV12-4, the J call TRBJ1-2, with D tentatively TRBD1 (5 bases). This CDR3 contains 13 residues. With 0 bases removed from V and 8 bases from J, the gap between germline ends came to 10 bases. CDR3 nucleotide sequence: TGTGCCAGCAGTTTAGCCAGGGCTCAAGGCTACACCTTC. Translated: CASSLARAQGYTF.

The chain employs TRBV28 and TRBJ1-2; 7 bases line up with TRBD1. The CDR3 extends over 15 amino acids. The germline CDR1 and CDR2 sequences are MDHEN and SYDVKM. The ends lost 2 bases at V and 3 bases at J; junction bases unmatched: 6. CDR3 loop: CASSLPDRVYYGYTF. The CDR3 DNA reads TGTGCCAGCAGTTTACCCGACAGGGTTTACTATGGCTACACCTTC.

This chain connects TRBV4-2 to TRBJ2-1, with a possible D match to TRBD1 (6 bases). V was pared by 1 base and J by 12 bases, with 16 bases between. Looked up from germline, CDR1 is LGHNA and CDR2 is YNFKEQ. CDR3 length equals 14 residues. The CDR3 here is CASSQGQDSPSQFF. CDR3 nucleotide sequence: TGTGCCAGCAGCCAAGGACAGGACTCCCCGTCGCAGTTCTTC.

This clone was counted between two and nine times. The chain employs TRBV5-7 and TRBJ2-7, with D hard to call. TRBV5-7 is annotated as an ORF whose role is uncertain. Trimming cost V 4 bases and J 2 bases, with 4 bases left between them. The CDR3 contains 11 residues. The CDR3 here is CASSGTYEQYV. CDR3 nucleotides: TGTGCCAGCAGCGGCACCTACGAGCAGTACGTC.

The CDR3 DNA follows: TGTGCCAGCAGCTCCGTAGCGTATAATGAGCAGTTCTTC. Its protein product is CASSSVAYNEQFF. The gene calls are TRBV7-2 and TRBJ2-1; a possible D gene is TRBD2 (5 bases). Germline CDR1 and CDR2: SGHTA and FQGNSA. Trimming stripped 4 bases from V and 7 bases from J, with 11 bases between. The CDR3 totals 13 residues.

DNA of the CDR3: TGTGCCAGCAGTCCCGGGACAGGGAGTCGTCCCTCTGGAAACACCATATATTTT. This encodes CASSPGTGSRPSGNTIYF. The chain uses TRBV28 and TRBJ1-3; 9 nucleotides agree with TRBD1. The V gene's germline CDR1 is MDHEN and CDR2 SYDVKM. The CDR3 has 18 residues. V shed 5 bases and J 0 bases; nucleotides not matched to a gene: 11.

This chain joins TRBV30 and TRBJ1-6; D not certain. Germline values: CDR1 GTSNPN, CDR2 SVGIG (reference sequence). This CDR3 region has 15 residues. V lost 5 bases and J 10 bases, leaving 21 bases between the germline ends. CDR3 coding DNA: TGTGCCTGGTCAGTAGGTTACACCCGAGGCTCACCCCTCCACTTT. This codes for CAWSVGYTRGSPLHF.

This chain uses TRBV9 with TRBJ1-2; 8 bases line up with TRBD1. CDR3 length equals 15 residues. V lost 7 bases and J lost 5; bases outside the gene matches: 13. Germline CDR1 and CDR2: SGDLS and YYNGEE. The CDR3 DNA follows: TGTGCCAGCCAAACCGCCCCAGGGGGCGCTTATGGCTACACCTTC. Translated, it gives CASQTAPGGAYGYTF. The complete variable domain, with remaining parts taken from reference TRBV9 and TRBJ1-2, reads DSGVTQTPKHLITATGQRVTLRCSPRSGDLSVYWYQQSLDQGLQFLIQYYNGEERAKGNILERFSAQQFPDLHSELNLSSLELGDSALYFCASQTAPGGAYGYTFGSGTRLTVV.

The V call is TRBV11-2, the J call TRBJ2-7; tentative D call: TRBD1 (5 bases). CDR1 and CDR2 from the germline V gene are SGHAT and FQNNGV. The germline V and J ends were trimmed by 0 bases and 6 bases, with 6 bases remaining between them. The CDR3 is 12 residues long. CDR3 coding DNA: TGTGCCAGCAGCTTAGACAGGGCCGAGCAGTACTTC. Protein product: CASSLDRAEQYF.

This chain connects TRBV5-4 to TRBJ2-5; 9 bases line up with TRBD1. Trimming removed 3 bases from V and 5 bases from J; junction bases left unmatched: 8. Germline V gene sequence: CDR1 SGHNT, CDR2 YYREEE (reference sequence). The CDR3 is 15 residues long. DNA for the CDR3: TGTGCCAGCAGCTCCGGGACAGGGAGCAGGGAGACCCAGTACTTC. Translating gives CASSSGTGSRETQYF. The variable domain in full, with the rest retrieved from reference TRBV5-4 and TRBJ2-5, is ETGVTQSPTHLIKTRGQQVTLRCSSQSGHNTVSWYQQALGQGPQFIFQYYREEENGRGNFPPRFSGLQFPNYSSELNVNALELDDSALYLCASSSGTGSRETQYFGPGTRLLVL.

V and J are TRBV4-2 and TRBJ2-2, with 8 bases identical to TRBD1. This CDR3 spans 17 amino acids. The germline gives CDR1 LGHNA, CDR2 YNFKEQ. Trimming took 4 bases from V and 2 from J; bases not matched to a gene: 9. CDR3 protein: CASSRLKDRANTGELFF. CDR3 DNA sequence: TGTGCCAGCAGCCGTCTCAAGGACAGGGCAAACACCGGGGAGCTGTTTTTT.